A selection of T cell receptor beta chains follows, all from one sample in a study of blood T cell repertoires in COVID-19. Only in-frame clones appear in the TCRdb table, and some are missing; sequencing was by immunoSEQ multiplex PCR. The repertoire holds 84,000 or so clones, with roughly three quarters as singletons. Sample: peripheral blood. Receptors originate from a man aged 70-80 years with acute or convalescent COVID-19. The CDR3 runs from the conserved cysteine through the conserved F or W. Fields, in order: J gene, V gene, CDR3 protein.

TRBJ2-1 TRBV2 CASSGSKVQVYNEQFF
TRBJ2-2 TRBV6-5 CASSFPTGGTGELFF
TRBJ1-4 TRBV11-2 CASSPRGRDEKLFF
TRBJ2-7 TRBV3-1/TRBV3-2 CASRLTGSGGRYEQYF
TRBJ2-2 TRBV9 CASSGQSNTGELFF
TRBJ2-5 TRBV7-2 CASSLSIETQYF
TRBJ1-4 TRBV7-9 CASSPPEGEKLFF
TRBJ2-3 TRBV19 CASSSDGEDTQYF
TRBJ2-2 TRBV27 CASSLWGGNTGELFF
TRBJ1-5 TRBV7-8 CASSMAGQYQPQHF
TRBJ2-5 TRBV6-5 CASAQDIEETQYF
TRBJ1-5 TRBV28 CASSLLTDNQPQHF
TRBJ2-2 TRBV2 CASSRDRGGTGELFF
TRBJ2-7 TRBV7-9 CASSPGGTGQPEQYF
TRBJ1-1 TRBV6-5 CASSSDRLATEAFF
TRBJ2-3 TRBV2 CASRTERVPDTQYF
TRBJ1-1 TRBV9 CASSEGGGVFTEAFF
TRBJ2-5 TRBV19 CASSSHTGGGGETQYF